The 32 T cell receptor beta chains below come from one sample, sequenced in a study of T cell responses to AZD1222 COVID-19 vaccine. Clones were sequenced by immunoSEQ multiplex PCR, and TCRdb holds only the in-frame ones, with some missing. Seen here are about 100,000 clones, around 83% observed once, and the top ten hold over 1.2%. The source material was peripheral blood, sampled on day 0 of AZD1222 vaccination. The source is an adult in good health.

The rearrangement uses TRBV27 and TRBJ2-6; no definite D call. The V gene's germline CDR1 is MNHEY and CDR2 SMNVEV (reference sequence). Trimming shortened V by 6 bases and J by 0 bases, and 18 bases separated the two germline ends. The length of the CDR3 is 18 residues. The CDR3 DNA reads TGTGCCAGCAGCGTAGCTAGACCCGGTACCTCTGGGGCCAACGTCCTGACTTTC. This translates into CASSVARPGTSGANVLTF.

The rearrangement uses TRBV28 and TRBJ2-5; 7 bases agree with TRBD2. V gave up 7 bases and J gave up 2 bases; unmatched junction bases: 7. Germline V lookup: CDR1 MDHEN, CDR2 SYDVKM. The CDR3 runs 14 residues. In nucleotides, the CDR3 is TGTGCCAGCAATAAAGGGACTACTCAAGAGACCCAGTACTTC. Its protein is CASNKGTTQETQYF.

The V gene is TRBV9, the J gene TRBJ2-5; D may match TRBD1 or TRBD2 (6 bases each). The CDR3 has 11 residues. Germline CDR1 SGDLS, CDR2 YYNGEE. V lost 7 bases to trimming and J lost 5 bases, with 9 bases between them. In DNA form, the CDR3 reads TGTGCCAGCGGGGGGCTGGAGACCCAGTACTTC. It encodes CASGGLETQYF. The whole variable domain, remainder taken from reference TRBV9 and TRBJ2-5, is DSGVTQTPKHLITATGQRVTLRCSPRSGDLSVYWYQQSLDQGLQFLIQYYNGEERAKGNILERFSAQQFPDLHSELNLSSLELGDSALYFCASGGLETQYFGPGTRLLVL.

The rearrangement uses TRBV21-1 and TRBJ2-5; TRBD2 is the table's D call, not checked against the DNA. TRBV21-1 is noted as a pseudogene. The CDR3 runs 17 residues. The chain's CDR3 is CASSKVGLAGGQETQYF. The CDR3 DNA reads TGTGCCAGCAGCAAAGTGGGCCTAGCGGGAGGGCAAGAGACCCAGTACTTC.

This chain links TRBV24-1 with TRBJ2-7; D may be TRBD1 (6 bases). CDR1 and CDR2 from the germline V gene are KGHDR and SFDVKD. The CDR3 runs 13 residues. Trimming shortened V by 10 bases and J by 2 bases, and 14 bases separated the two germline ends. In DNA, the CDR3 is TGTGCCACAGCAGGGGTGGTTCCCTACGAGCAGTACTTC. This encodes CATAGVVPYEQYF.

Comment on this clone: Germline is not matched at one junction end, which may reflect a read error. The chain joins TRBV18 to TRBJ2-7, with D maybe TRBD1 (5 bases). The CDR3 extends over 15 amino acids. CDR1 is KGHSH, CDR2 LQKENI, per germline. CDR3: CASSPRWGPSNEQYF. CDR3 nucleotides: TGTGCCAGCTCACCGAGATGGGGCCCCTCCAACGAGCAGTACTTC.

This clone was observed a few times. This chain connects TRBV19 to TRBJ1-2; 7 bases match TRBD1. The CDR3 consists of 15 residues. CDR1 is LNHDA and CDR2 is SQIVND in the germline V gene (reference sequence). V was pared by 7 bases and J by 4 bases, with 12 bases of the junction left unmatched. CDR3 nucleotide sequence: TGTGCCAGTACCCCTCGGGCAGGGGGTGGCTATGGCTACACCTTC. As protein: CASTPRAGGGYGYTF. The variable domain in full, with the rest retrieved from reference TRBV19 and TRBJ1-2, is DGGITQSPKYLFRKEGQNVTLSCEQNLNHDAMYWYRQDPGQGLRLIYYSQIVNDFQKGDIAEGYSVSREKKESFPLTVTSAQKNPTAFYLCASTPRAGGGYGYTFGSGTRLTVV.

This clone has a handful of counts. The chain links TRBV6-2 or TRBV6-3 to TRBJ1-2; TRBD1 matches 10 bases. CDR1 is MNHEY and CDR2 is SVGEGT in the germline V gene. This CDR3 contains 15 residues. Trimming cost V 0 bases and J 6 bases; bases outside gene matches: 4. The CDR3 region is CASSYSRTGGHGYTF. The CDR3 DNA reads TGTGCCAGCAGTTACTCTCGGACAGGGGGTCATGGCTACACCTTC.

J is TRBJ1-2 and V is TRBV5-1; 8 nucleotides line up with TRBD1. Trimming at V came to 4 bases and at J to 4 bases, leaving 9 bases not matched to a gene. Germline V CDR1 and CDR2: SGHRS, YFSETQ. The length of the CDR3 is 15 residues. The CDR3 bases are TGCGCCAGCAGCCGAGGACAGGGCGATACCTATGGCTACACCTTC. Protein sequence: CASSRGQGDTYGYTF.

The CDR3: CASSQLAPPELSYTF. DNA for the CDR3: TGTGCCAGCAGCCAGCTGGCGCCCCCTGAGTTAAGCTACACCTTC. This chain links TRBV5-5 with TRBJ1-2; no reliable D call. CDR3 length equals 15 residues. V lost 4 bases and J 9 bases, leaving 22 bases between the germline ends. Germline V CDR1 and CDR2: SGHKS, YYEKEE (reference sequence).

This clone showed up just once. This CDR3 is CASSLDRARYGYTF. The CDR3 coding sequence is TGTGCCAGCAGTTTAGACAGGGCCCGCTATGGCTACACCTTC. The gene calls are TRBV28 and TRBJ1-2; 7 bases are a match to TRBD1. In germline, CDR1 is MDHEN, CDR2 SYDVKM. This CDR3 contains 14 residues. V trimming: 2 bases; J trimming: 4 bases; junction bases outside the gene matches: 4.

V gene TRBV5-1 combines with J gene TRBJ1-2; D might be TRBD1 (5 bases). The CDR3 is made up of 15 amino acids. Trimming cost V 0 bases and J 2 bases, with 11 bases left between them. Germline CDR1 SGHRS, CDR2 YFSETQ. The CDR3 bases are TGCGCCAGCAGCTTGGGGGGCCCTCAGAACTATGGCTACACCTTC. Protein product: CASSLGGPQNYGYTF.

The chain combines TRBV19 with TRBJ1-5, with D possibly matching TRBD1 (6 bases). The CDR3 has 14 residues. V lost 6 bases, J lost 4 bases, and 13 bases lay in between. Germline lookup yields CDR1 LNHDA and CDR2 SQIVND (reference sequence). CDR3 protein: CASRETGMNQPQHF. The DNA of the CDR3 is TGTGCCAGTAGAGAAACAGGGATGAATCAGCCCCAGCATTTT.

The chain recombines TRBV4-3 with TRBJ2-1, with 9 bases identical to TRBD2. Germline CDR1 is LGHNA and CDR2 is YSLEER. J was trimmed by 1 base and V by 1 base; bases with no gene match: 5. There are 17 residues in the CDR3. CDR3 in amino acids: CASSQGLAGESYNEQFF. CDR3 in DNA: TGCGCCAGCAGCCAAGGATTAGCGGGAGAATCCTACAATGAGCAGTTCTTC.

The chain carries TRBV18 and TRBJ1-1; D uncertain. V lost 0 bases to trimming and J lost 7 bases, with 6 bases between them. The CDR3 sequence is 12 residues long. Germline-derived CDR1 and CDR2 are KGHSH and LQKENI. CDR3 sequence (DNA): TGTGCCAGCTCACCACCGGGATTTGAAGCTTTCTTT. Translation gives CASSPPGFEAFF.

The chain carries TRBV5-1 and TRBJ2-3, with D maybe TRBD2 (5 bases). The CDR3 loop spans 17 amino acids. The germline V gene encodes CDR1 SGHRS and CDR2 YFSETQ. V was pared by 0 bases and J by 2 bases, with 16 bases between. CDR3 in DNA: TGCGCCAGCAGCTTGGCCCCGGCGGGCAGGACCACAGATACGCAGTATTTT. It is translated as CASSLAPAGRTTDTQYF.

This clone showed up just once. CDR3 in DNA: TGTGCCAGTAGTATTGTTGGTCAGACCTATGGCTACACCTTC. It is translated as CASSIVGQTYGYTF. The chain carries TRBV19 and TRBJ1-2; D gene unclear. Trimming removed 3 bases at V and 4 bases at J, with 12 bases between. Per germline, CDR1 LNHDA and CDR2 SQIVND (reference sequence). This CDR3 is 14 amino acids long.

The V call is TRBV28, the J call TRBJ1-1, with TRBD1 as a possible D gene (6 bases). The CDR3 length is 12 residues. V dropped 7 bases and J dropped 4 bases, with 10 bases sitting between them. Germline CDR1 reads MDHEN; CDR2 reads SYDVKM. The CDR3 DNA reads as TGTGCCAGCAAAACAGGGCTCACTGAAGCTTTCTTT. This encodes CASKTGLTEAFF.

This rearrangement joins TRBV28 to TRBJ1-1, with D possibly matching TRBD1 (6 bases). V was cut by 5 bases and J by 3 bases, with 19 bases left in between. The germline CDR1 and CDR2 sequences are MDHEN and SYDVKM. The length of the CDR3 is 16 residues. The CDR3 DNA follows: TGTGCCAGCAGTGTTCCTGGGGGCGACATGGACACTGAAGCTTTCTTT. It encodes CASSVPGGDMDTEAFF.

V usage is TRBV7-2 and J usage is TRBJ1-5, with D possibly being TRBD1 (6 bases). V was trimmed by 0 bases and J by 7 bases, leaving 13 bases between them. The CDR3 loop spans 15 amino acids. Germline V CDR1 and CDR2: SGHTA, FQGNSA. The DNA of the CDR3 is TGTGCCAGCAGCTTAGCTTCGGGGGGCCGACAGCCCCAGCATTTT. Translating it yields CASSLASGGRQPQHF. Together with reference TRBV7-2 and TRBJ1-5, the CDR3 gives the full variable domain: GAGVSQSPSNKVTEKGKDVELRCDPISGHTALYWYRQSLGQGLEFLIYFQGNSAPDKSGLPSDRFSAERTGGSVSTLTIQRTQQEDSAVYLCASSLASGGRQPQHFGDGTRLSIL.

The chain recombines TRBV10-3 with TRBJ1-5, with 10 bases matching TRBD1. The CDR3 covers 14 residues. Per the germline V gene, CDR1 is ENHRY and CDR2 is SYGVKD. Unmatched junction bases numbered 10, after V lost 10 bases and J lost 7 bases. CDR3: CATRGGTGDQPQHF. CDR3 coding DNA: TGTGCCACCCGAGGCGGGACAGGGGACCAGCCCCAGCATTTT.

The chain employs TRBV11-2 and TRBJ2-7, with D perhaps TRBD2 (6 bases). Trimming took off 1 base at V and 0 bases at J, with 16 bases between the two ends. This CDR3 contains 17 residues. Per germline, CDR1 SGHAT and CDR2 FQNNGV. CDR3: CASSLARDSLGSYEQYF. The CDR3 DNA is TGTGCCAGCAGCTTAGCGCGGGACTCTCTTGGCTCCTACGAGCAGTACTTC.

CDR3 protein: CASSLGLAGDTQYF. The DNA of the CDR3 is TGTGCCAGCAGCTTGGGACTAGCGGGAGATACGCAGTATTTT. The chain joins TRBV5-4 to TRBJ2-3, with 10 bases identical to TRBD2. The V and J ends lost 0 bases and 5 bases, in that order; junction bases with no gene match: 0. Looked up from germline, CDR1 is SGHNT and CDR2 is YYREEE (reference sequence). The CDR3 totals 14 residues.

V gene TRBV5-1 combines with J gene TRBJ2-3, with TRBD2 as a possible D gene (6 bases). Trimming pared 1 base from V and 0 bases from J, leaving 12 bases between. Germline loops: CDR1 SGHRS, CDR2 YFSETQ. CDR3 length equals 16 residues. The CDR3 sequence is CASSLSGGTSTDTQYF. As DNA, the CDR3 is TGCGCCAGCAGCTTGTCGGGCGGGACCAGCACAGATACGCAGTATTTT.

The gene calls are TRBV27 and TRBJ2-1, with D uncertain. Germline CDR1 and CDR2: MNHEY and SMNVEV (reference sequence). This CDR3 contains 15 residues. Trimming removed 6 bases from V and 8 bases from J, with 20 bases in between. This chain's CDR3 is CASSRYLNGIDEQFF. The DNA for the CDR3 is TGTGCCAGCAGCCGATATCTCAACGGAATAGATGAGCAGTTCTTC.

The J gene is TRBJ2-1, the V gene TRBV7-3; either TRBD1 or TRBD2 may supply D (5 bases each). There are 14 residues in the CDR3. Germline CDR1 and CDR2: SGHTA and FQGTGA. Deletions cut 5 bases from V and 8 bases from J, with 16 bases between. CDR3 sequence reads: CASSPGPNHHEQFF. The CDR3 region has the DNA TGTGCCAGCAGCCCGGGACCGAACCACCATGAGCAGTTCTTC.

J is TRBJ2-3 and V is TRBV4-1; D is possibly TRBD2 (6 bases). This CDR3 spans 15 amino acids. Trimming left V 1 base short and J 4 bases short, with 12 bases between. Germline V CDR1 and CDR2: MGHRA, YSYEKL. CDR3 protein: CASSQGDRLADTQYF. Written as DNA, the CDR3 is TGCGCCAGCAGCCAAGGGGACCGACTAGCAGATACGCAGTATTTT.

This chain links TRBV14 with TRBJ2-7; 12 nucleotides match TRBD2. Germline V lookup: CDR1 SGHDN, CDR2 FVKESK. The J segment lost 0 bases and the V segment lost 4 bases, leaving 13 bases of the junction unmatched. The CDR3 is 19 amino acids. DNA of the CDR3: TGTGCCAGCAGCCCACGGGGACTAGCGGGCCACTTTAGCTCCTACGAGCAGTACTTC. Its translation is CASSPRGLAGHFSSYEQYF.

V gene TRBV7-2 combines with J gene TRBJ2-1; D is perhaps TRBD1 or TRBD2 (6 bases each). The V end was cut by 0 bases, the J end by 11 bases, with 14 bases between. The CDR3 totals 14 residues. CDR1 is SGHTA, CDR2 FQGNSA, per germline. The CDR3: CASSLAMRRGKQFF. In nucleotides, the CDR3 is TGTGCCAGCAGCTTAGCTATGCGGAGGGGGAAGCAGTTCTTC.

This clone was seen a handful of times. The chain couples TRBV4-3 to TRBJ2-7; 15 positions agree with TRBD2. Per the germline V gene, CDR1 is LGHNA and CDR2 is YSLEER. Unmatched junction bases numbered 6, after V lost 4 bases and J lost 2 bases. The CDR3 sequence is 17 residues long. CDR3: CASSPRTSGRAPYEQYF. The CDR3 DNA reads as TGCGCCAGCAGCCCCCGGACTAGCGGGAGGGCCCCCTACGAGCAGTACTTC.

DNA of the CDR3: TGTGCCAGCAGACTAGGGTCGGGGAATGAGCAGTTCTTC. Translating gives CASRLGSGNEQFF. V is TRBV6-5 and J is TRBJ2-1, with TRBD2 as a possible D gene (5 bases). The CDR3 extends over 13 amino acids. V lost 6 bases to trimming and J lost 7 bases, with 13 bases between them. The germline gives CDR1 MNHEY, CDR2 SVGAGI.

This chain joins TRBV6-5 and TRBJ2-7; D is possibly TRBD1 (5 bases). Germline V gene sequence: CDR1 MNHEY, CDR2 SVGAGI. Deletions cut 2 bases from V and 4 bases from J, with 9 bases between. This CDR3 has 13 residues. The CDR3 reads CASSYGAPYEQYF. CDR3 nucleotide sequence: TGTGCCAGCAGTTACGGGGCGCCTTACGAGCAGTACTTC.